This record covers a single T cell receptor (beta chain). Its antigen is currently unknown. Data came from immunoSEQ multiplex PCR; TCRdb stores just in-frame clones and leaves some out. The table has roughly 1,800,000 clones, approximately 95% seen once. The data originate from a study of shared clonotypes between healthy human individuals. Study-wide context: Per donor, three plates held CD4 naive cells, three held CD4 memory, two held CD8 naive and one held CD8 memory.

Whole-study findings and limits: Several donors had approximately 4.6% of their naive CD4 clonotypes in common.

CD8 cells regarded as naive lacked CD45RO, were positively chosen for CCR7, and omitted terminally differentiated effector memory CD45RA+ cells. Germline CDR1 reads MNHEY; CDR2 reads SMNVEV (reference sequence). The V and J ends lost 2 bases and 1 base respectively, with 13 bases between them. This CDR3 region has 16 residues. Sequences were obtained from naive CD8+ T cells sorted from blood. The rearrangement joins TRBV27 to TRBJ2-3; perhaps TRBD2 as D (5 bases). The source of this sequence is a young man in good health. CDR3 coding DNA: TGTGCCAGCAGTTTAGTTGGGGAGTTGGGCACAGATACGCAGTATTTT. This gives the protein CASSLVGELGTDTQYF.